These 3 T cell receptor beta chains were all obtained from the same sample, sequenced in a study of regulatory T cells in long-lasting Graves disease. CDR3-region Arm-PCR and iRepertoire HTBI primers produced the TCR beta libraries. TCRdb independently ran MiXCR on the multiplex PCR reads; one entry per CDR3 protein. The sample lists about 560,000 distinct CDR3 sequences; about 15% were seen once. The time point denotes: newly diagnosed GD, antithyroid drugs for less than 3 months. From PBMCs, RNA was extracted and then used to make the TCR library. In addition, the sample was reused for a study of T cells in Graves' hyperthyroidism and ophthalmopathy.

The source was peripheral blood mononuclear cells (PBMCs), collected at new diagnosis, from a patient treated with antithyroid drugs. The receptors come from a man younger than 30 with Graves disease.

This clonotype has more than one count but fewer than ten. The CDR3 reads CASSLPRQALENNEQFF. For the CDR3, the DNA is TGTGCCAGCAGTCTACCCCGACAGGCCTTAGAAAACAATGAGCAGTTCTTC. The rearrangement uses TRBV28 and TRBJ2-1, with D perhaps TRBD1 (6 bases). The V end lost 5 bases, the J end lost 5 bases, and 22 bases lay between the germline ends. The CDR3 has 17 amino acids. CDR1 and CDR2 (germline): MDHEN, SYDVKM. Full variable domain (outside the CDR3, taken from reference TRBV28 and TRBJ2-1): DVKVTQSSRYLVKRTGEKVFLECVQDMDHENMFWYRQDPGLGLRLIYFSYDVKMKEKGDIPEGYSVSREKKERFSLILESASTNQTSMYLCASSLPRQALENNEQFFGPGTRLTVL.

The table lists this clonotype with a few counts. The CDR3 nucleotides are TGTGCCAGCAGCGTGGGGTGGGAGGCCACTGAAGCTTTCTTT. Translating it yields CASSVGWEATEAFF. The rearrangement joins TRBV9 to TRBJ1-1; D is uncertain. Trimming cost V 2 bases and J 4 bases, with 12 bases left between them. The CDR3 extends over 14 amino acids. Germline assignment: CDR1 SGDLS and CDR2 YYNGEE.

Many counts were recorded for this clonotype. The chain is built from TRBV10-3 and TRBJ1-1; D is perhaps TRBD1 (6 bases). CDR3 length: 12 residues. Germline CDR1 ENHRY, CDR2 SYGVKD. Trimming took 0 bases from V and 8 from J, leaving 7 bases between them. CDR3 coding DNA: TGTGCCATCAGTGAGTCAGGACAGGAAGCTTTCTTT. As protein: CAISESGQEAFF.